This TCR beta chain was sequenced during a study of blood T cell repertoires in COVID-19. Study at large: COVID-19 samples, acute and convalescent, were from the United States, Italy and Spain.

How the authors handled the data: Researchers report that nucleated cell counts were estimated from reference gene primer amplification. Assay: immunoSEQ multiplex PCR; the TCRdb copy retains only in-frame clones and omits some. V and J calls and clone size are copied from that table; D and trimming were computed from the DNA. The sample has more than 400,000 clones, over 75% seen once; the top ten hold roughly 3.2%. V trimming: 1 base; J trimming: 3 bases; junction bases outside the gene matches: 2. The CDR3 contains 16 residues. From germline, CDR1 is SGHTA and CDR2 FQGTGA. Sequencing input: peripheral blood. This TCR was recovered from a human donor in a cohort sampled during active COVID-19. The chain has TRBV7-3 and TRBJ2-2, with 10 bases lining up with TRBD1. CDR3 nucleotide sequence: TGTGCCAGCAGCTTAAGACAGGGGGCCGACACCGGGGAGCTGTTTTTT. It is translated as CASSLRQGADTGELFF.